This TCR beta chain was retrieved from a study of blood T cell repertoires in COVID-19. With 11 bases clipped from V and 8 bases from J, the junction kept 9 bases outside the gene matches. This CDR3 has 14 amino acids. Per germline, CDR1 MDHEN and CDR2 SYDVKM. Repertoires were generated with immunoSEQ multiplex PCR, while TCRdb's copy carries only in-frame clones and drops some. The table shows 130,000 to 150,000 clones, with more than 70% occurring only once. The genes are TRBV28 and TRBJ1-6; 10 bases fit TRBD1. The specimen was peripheral blood. This TCR was recovered from a man between 60 and 75 years old with active or convalescent COVID-19. As DNA, the CDR3 is TGTGCCCTAAGGGGACAGGGGCAACATTCACCCCTCCACTTT. Amino acids: CALRGQGQHSPLHF. The variable domain in full, with the rest retrieved from reference TRBV28 and TRBJ1-6, is DVKVTQSSRYLVKRTGEKVFLECVQDMDHENMFWYRQDPGLGLRLIYFSYDVKMKEKGDIPEGYSVSREKKERFSLILESASTNQTSMYLCALRGQGQHSPLHFGNGTRLTVT.